This TCR beta chain emerged from a study of PD-L1 blockade in urothelial cancer. Clones were sequenced by immunoSEQ multiplex PCR, and TCRdb holds only the in-frame ones, with some missing. The profile shows roughly 50,000 clones, approximately 80% of them singletons. The germline V gene has CDR1 SGHAT and CDR2 FQNNGV. This CDR3 has 17 residues. V lost 4 bases, J lost 0 bases, and 18 bases lay in between. The receptor was isolated from a man between 65 and 85 years old with urothelial cancer. The sample consisted of PBMCs, taken around atezolizumab (anti-PD-L1) treatment. J is TRBJ2-5 and V is TRBV11-2; TRBD1 might be the D (5 bases). This chain's CDR3 is CASSSPRPGQYQETQYF. The DNA for the CDR3 is TGTGCCAGCAGCTCTCCCCGGCCAGGGCAGTACCAAGAGACCCAGTACTTC.